Sequencing of this T cell receptor (beta chain) was carried out in a study of identical twins. Using its own MiXCR run on the 5' RACE reads, TCRdb lists one record per CDR3 protein. The data contain some 560,000 distinct CDR3 sequences, 9.6% of them singletons. Ten or more counts support this clonotype. These data are also associated with another study on yellow fever vaccine responses in identical twins.

Sequencing used PBMCs. The clonotype originates from a woman under 30 in good health.

For the CDR3, the DNA is TGCGCCAGCAGTTTTGGACAGCCGCAAGAGACCCAGTACTTC. It is translated as CASSFGQPQETQYF. The chain has TRBV5-1 and TRBJ2-5, with TRBD1 as a possible D gene (6 bases). The CDR3 runs to 14 residues. Germline CDR1 SGHRS, CDR2 YFSETQ. The V end was cut by 5 bases, the J end by 2 bases, with 13 bases between.